These 26 T cell receptor beta chains were sequenced from one sample in a study of early T cells in non-severe SARS-CoV-2 infection. TCRdb reanalysed the 5' RACE reads using MiXCR and keeps one entry per CDR3 protein. The sample carries about 86,000 distinct CDR3 sequences, roughly an eighth recorded once. The sample consisted of whole blood. The source of these receptors is an adult who was a healthcare worker with PCR-confirmed SARS-CoV-2 infection or an uninfected control (not recorded which).

The chain carries TRBV7-9 and TRBJ2-7, with unresolved D. The germline CDR1 and CDR2 sequences are SEHNR and FQNEAQ (reference sequence). The CDR3 is 12 residues long. Trimming left V 5 bases short and J 2 bases short, with 7 bases between. CDR3 nucleotides: TGTGCCAGCAGCCCTGAGGCCTACGAGCAGTACTTC. It codes for CASSPEAYEQYF.

The sample holds a few counts of this clonotype. This chain connects TRBV5-1 to TRBJ2-3; D may be TRBD1 or TRBD2 (5 bases each). V dropped 3 bases and J dropped 6 bases, with 20 bases sitting between them. The CDR3 covers 16 residues. Germline assignment: CDR1 SGHRS and CDR2 YFSETQ. Here the CDR3 reads CASSSQGAVEVDTQYF. The CDR3 DNA reads as TGCGCCAGCAGCTCCCAGGGAGCGGTGGAGGTGGATACGCAGTATTTT.

The gene calls are TRBV7-9 and TRBJ1-1; tentatively, D is TRBD1 (5 bases). Germline V gene data show CDR1 as SEHNR and CDR2 as FQNEAQ (reference sequence). V was shortened by 1 base and J by 8 bases, with 11 bases between the two germline ends. The CDR3 loop spans 13 amino acids. The CDR3 region has the DNA TGTGCCAGCAGCTTAGATGGAGGGGACGAAGCTTTCTTT. Translated, it gives CASSLDGGDEAFF.

This clonotype was seen a handful of times. The V gene is TRBV20-1, the J gene TRBJ2-7; 11 nucleotides line up with TRBD2. The length of the CDR3 is 15 residues. J lost 6 bases, V lost 3 bases, and 10 bases had no gene match. Germline CDR1 and CDR2: DFQATT and SNEGSKA (reference sequence). The CDR3 here is CSASSSGRAEGEQYF. CDR3 DNA: TGCAGTGCTAGTAGTAGCGGGAGGGCCGAAGGCGAGCAGTACTTC.

CDR3 residues: CASSLDRDVGLGANVLTF. CDR3 nucleotides: TGTGCCAGCAGCCTCGACAGGGACGTAGGATTGGGGGCCAACGTCCTGACTTTC. The chain carries TRBV2 and TRBJ2-6; 7 nucleotides agree with TRBD1. CDR1 is SNHLY and CDR2 is FYNNEI in the germline V gene. CDR3 length equals 18 residues. The V segment lost 6 bases and the J segment 4 bases; nucleotides outside the gene matches: 15.

The V call is TRBV25-1, the J call TRBJ1-2, with D unclear. This CDR3 comprises 12 residues. V was pared by 4 bases and J by 8 bases, with 11 bases between. CDR1 is MGHDK, CDR2 SYGVNS, per germline. Here the CDR3 reads CASSGYRRGYTF. The CDR3 bases are TGTGCCAGCAGTGGATACAGAAGAGGCTACACCTTC.

V usage is TRBV29-1 and J usage is TRBJ2-7; D may be TRBD2 (6 bases). The germline V gene has CDR1 SQVTM and CDR2 ANQGSEA. Trimming took off 7 bases at V and 4 bases at J, with 23 bases between the two ends. The CDR3 has 15 residues. The CDR3 loop reads CSAEEGRGPGYEQYF. The DNA of the CDR3 is TGCAGCGCCGAGGAGGGGCGAGGGCCGGGGTACGAGCAGTACTTC.

This clonotype has only a few counts. The gene calls are TRBV12-3 or TRBV12-4 and TRBJ2-3; D tentatively fits TRBD1 or TRBD2 (5 bases each). Deletions cut 6 bases from V and 4 bases from J, with 8 bases between. There are 12 residues in the CDR3. The CDR3 coding sequence is TGTGCCAGCAGCCGAGGGGCAGATACGCAGTATTTT. This codes for CASSRGADTQYF.

This clonotype was recorded a few times. The chain recombines TRBV27 with TRBJ1-6, with D possibly TRBD1 on 6 matching bases. The CDR3 is made up of 21 amino acids. The germline V gene has CDR1 MNHEY and CDR2 SMNVEV (reference sequence). Trimming took 3 bases from V and 2 from J, leaving 26 bases between them. In nucleotides, the CDR3 is TGTGCCAGCAGTTTTTTCCCCAGTTTGAGGCAGGGGTCCACCTATAATTCACCCCTCCACTTT. It is translated as CASSFFPSLRQGSTYNSPLHF.

This clonotype was picked up a small number of times. The chain employs TRBV24-1 and TRBJ2-1; D is perhaps TRBD1 (5 bases). Trimming cost V 4 bases and J 0 bases, with 12 bases left between them. Germline CDR1 KGHDR, CDR2 SFDVKD. This CDR3 comprises 16 residues. The CDR3, as DNA: TGTGCCACCAGTGACAAACAGGTTAGCTCCTACAATGAGCAGTTCTTC. It yields the protein CATSDKQVSSYNEQFF.

CDR3 nucleotide sequence: TGCAGCGTTGACGACAGTTCCTATGGCTACACCTTC. The encoded protein is CSVDDSSYGYTF. The chain links TRBV29-1 to TRBJ1-2; possible D gene TRBD1, 5 bases. The V gene lost 3 bases and the J gene lost 4 bases, with 9 bases spanning the gap. The CDR3 spans 12 residues. Germline V gene lookup returns CDR1 SQVTM and CDR2 ANQGSEA.

In its sample, this clonotype was seen many times. The V call is TRBV30, the J call TRBJ2-2, with D unclear. The length of the CDR3 is 16 residues. The germline V gene has CDR1 GTSNPN and CDR2 SVGIG (reference sequence). V shed 1 base and J shed 6 bases, with 18 bases lying between them. As DNA, the CDR3 is TGTGCCTGGAGTGCGACTTCCCACCCGGTTGCCGGGGAGCTGTTTTTT. Translation gives CAWSATSHPVAGELFF. Based on the CDR3 plus reference TRBV30 and TRBJ2-2, the full variable domain is SQTIHQWPATLVQPVGSPLSLECTVEGTSNPNLYWYRQAAGRGLQLLFYSVGIGQISSEVPQNLSASRPQDRQFILSSKKLLLSDSGFYLCAWSATSHPVAGELFFGEGSRLTVL.

At least ten counts were recorded for this clonotype. The J gene is TRBJ1-2, the V gene TRBV14; tentatively, D is TRBD1 (5 bases). Trimming pared 5 bases from V and 0 bases from J, leaving 13 bases between. Germline CDR1 SGHDN, CDR2 FVKESK. The CDR3 loop spans 15 amino acids. CDR3 amino acids: CASSEQASSNYGYTF. The DNA of the CDR3 is TGTGCCAGCAGCGAACAGGCCAGTTCTAACTATGGCTACACCTTC.

This clonotype was counted many times. This sequence joins TRBV5-4 and TRBJ1-2; no firm D call. Per germline, CDR1 SGHNT and CDR2 YYREEE (reference sequence). The CDR3 extends over 13 amino acids. Trimming pared 0 bases from V and 8 bases from J, leaving 11 bases between. The chain's CDR3 is CASSLGRSEGYTF. CDR3 nucleotide sequence: TGTGCCAGCAGCTTGGGCAGGTCGGAGGGCTACACCTTC. The whole variable domain, filled in from reference TRBV5-4 and TRBJ1-2, reads ETGVTQSPTHLIKTRGQQVTLRCSSQSGHNTVSWYQQALGQGPQFIFQYYREEENGRGNFPPRFSGLQFPNYSSELNVNALELDDSALYLCASSLGRSEGYTFGSGTRLTVV.

This clonotype was counted at least ten times. V and J are TRBV18 and TRBJ1-5; 8 bases agree with TRBD1. Germline CDR1 is KGHSH and CDR2 is LQKENI. The CDR3 consists of 13 residues. Trimming at V came to 6 bases and at J to 4 bases, leaving 2 bases not matched to a gene. CDR3 loop: CASSGTGNQPQHF. The CDR3 DNA sequence: TGTGCCAGCTCGGGGACAGGTAATCAGCCCCAGCATTTT.

This chain joins TRBV7-9 and TRBJ1-4; perhaps TRBD1 as D (6 bases). The germline V gene has CDR1 SEHNR and CDR2 FQNEAQ (reference sequence). This CDR3 contains 14 residues. The V and J ends lost 5 bases and 4 bases respectively, with 11 bases between them. Written as DNA, the CDR3 is TGTGCCAGCAGCCAGACAGGCCGTAATGAAAAACTGTTTTTT. It yields the protein CASSQTGRNEKLFF.

This clonotype has a handful of counts. The CDR3 loop is CASSPATGTGVDTQYF. The DNA for the CDR3 is TGTGCCAGCAGCCCCGCGACCGGGACAGGGGTAGATACGCAGTATTTT. This chain joins TRBV7-6 and TRBJ2-3, with TRBD1 matching over 10 bases. Germline assignment: CDR1 SGHVS and CDR2 FNYEAQ. V was pared by 5 bases and J by 5 bases, with 10 bases of the junction left unmatched. The CDR3 is 16 amino acids. The full variable domain, its missing parts supplied by reference TRBV7-6 and TRBJ2-3, is GAGVSQSPRYKVTKRGQDVALRCDPISGHVSLYWYRQALGQGPEFLTYFNYEAQQDKSGLPNDRFSAERPEGSISTLTIQRTEQRDSAMYRCASSPATGTGVDTQYFGPGTRLTVL.

The chain joins TRBV29-1 to TRBJ2-1; 7 bases map to TRBD2. The CDR3 has 14 residues. V gave up 3 bases and J gave up 2 bases; unmatched junction bases: 4. Germline V CDR1 and CDR2: SQVTM, ANQGSEA. The CDR3 loop is CSVDSSGAYNEQFF. The CDR3 coding sequence is TGCAGCGTTGACTCGAGCGGGGCCTACAATGAGCAGTTCTTC.

The V call is TRBV30, the J call TRBJ1-4; unclear D gene. V lost 3 bases, J lost 7 bases, and 15 bases lay in between. CDR3 size: 14 residues. The germline V gene encodes CDR1 GTSNPN and CDR2 SVGIG (reference sequence). In DNA form, the CDR3 reads TGTGCCTGGAGCGAGGTGGGCCTTGCTGAAAAACTGTTTTTT. Translating gives CAWSEVGLAEKLFF.

This clonotype was observed a handful of times. This chain uses TRBV7-2 with TRBJ2-7; D ambiguous. Deletions cut 5 bases from V and 10 bases from J, with 18 bases between. The CDR3 totals 13 residues. CDR1 SGHTA and CDR2 FQGNSA come from the germline V gene. The CDR3 region has the DNA TGTGCCAGCAGCCAAATTCGGTCGTGGGAACAGTACTTC. Residues: CASSQIRSWEQYF.

This clonotype appeared a single time. This chain joins TRBV7-9 and TRBJ1-1, with 8 bases lining up with TRBD1. Per the germline V gene, CDR1 is SEHNR and CDR2 is FQNEAQ (reference sequence). The CDR3 extends over 14 amino acids. With 5 bases clipped from V and 6 bases from J, the junction kept 8 bases outside the gene matches. CDR3 DNA sequence: TGTGCCAGCAGCCCCCGGACAGGGTGGGCTGAAGCTTTCTTT. It translates to CASSPRTGWAEAFF.

This chain joins TRBV29-1 and TRBJ1-2, with no clear D. This CDR3 is built from 14 residues. Germline V gene sequence: CDR1 SQVTM, CDR2 ANQGSEA. The V gene lost 6 bases and the J gene lost 4 bases, with 18 bases spanning the gap. The CDR3 here is CSVARDFRGYGYTF. The CDR3 DNA reads as TGCAGCGTGGCCCGGGATTTTCGGGGCTATGGCTACACCTTC.

In its sample, this clonotype was seen a few times. V is TRBV28 and J is TRBJ1-2, with TRBD1 identical over 8 bases. Germline V gene data show CDR1 as MDHEN and CDR2 as SYDVKM. Losses at the gene ends were 10 bases for V and 4 bases for J; bases not matched to a gene: 11. The CDR3 is made up of 14 amino acids. This chain's CDR3 is CATLLRQGFYGYTF. The CDR3 region has the DNA TGTGCCACCTTATTGCGACAGGGGTTCTATGGCTACACCTTC.

In its sample, this clonotype was seen many times. CDR3 in amino acids: CASSVLDNEQFF. CDR3 DNA: TGTGCCAGCAGTGTGCTGGACAATGAGCAGTTCTTC. This chain links TRBV2 with TRBJ2-1; D unresolved. Trimming removed 4 bases from V and 5 bases from J, with 6 bases in between. CDR3 length equals 12 residues. The germline V gene has CDR1 SNHLY and CDR2 FYNNEI. The variable domain in full, completed from reference TRBV2 and TRBJ2-1, reads EPEVTQTPSHQVTQMGQEVILRCVPISNHLYFYWYRQILGQKVEFLVSFYNNEISEKSEIFDDQFSVERPDGSNFTLKIRSTKLEDSAMYFCASSVLDNEQFFGPGTRLTVL.

There are many counts of this clonotype. The chain links TRBV24-1 to TRBJ2-1; D might be TRBD1 (6 bases). The CDR3 contains 16 residues. V was clipped by 9 bases and J by 6 bases, with 23 bases between them. CDR1 is KGHDR, CDR2 SFDVKD, per germline. The CDR3: CATGGVQGESFNEQFF. Written as DNA, the CDR3 is TGTGCCACCGGAGGAGTACAGGGTGAGTCATTCAATGAGCAGTTCTTC.

The gene calls are TRBV12-3 or TRBV12-4 and TRBJ1-2; D possibly corresponds to TRBD1 (5 bases). The germline V and J ends were trimmed by 7 bases and 1 base, with 13 bases remaining between them. This CDR3 region has 14 residues. In DNA form, the CDR3 reads TGTGCCAGCATTCTTGGGGGGGTTAACTATGGCTACACCTTC. As protein: CASILGGVNYGYTF.